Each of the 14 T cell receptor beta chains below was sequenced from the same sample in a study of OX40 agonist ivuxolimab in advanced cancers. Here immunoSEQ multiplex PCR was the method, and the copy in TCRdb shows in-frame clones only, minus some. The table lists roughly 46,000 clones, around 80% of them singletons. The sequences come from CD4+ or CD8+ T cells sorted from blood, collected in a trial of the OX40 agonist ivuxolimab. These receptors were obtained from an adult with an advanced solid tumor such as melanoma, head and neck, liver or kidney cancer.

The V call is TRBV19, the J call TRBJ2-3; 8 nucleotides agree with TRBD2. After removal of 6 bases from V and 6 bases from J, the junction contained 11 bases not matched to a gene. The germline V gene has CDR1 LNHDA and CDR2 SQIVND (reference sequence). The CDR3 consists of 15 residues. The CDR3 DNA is TGTGCCAGTAGCTTAGTGGCGGGGGGCTCTGATACGCAGTATTTT. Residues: CASSLVAGGSDTQYF.

The CDR3 sequence: CSVGTGYGEQFF. CDR3 DNA sequence: TGCAGCGTAGGGACAGGGTATGGTGAGCAGTTCTTC. The V and J genes are TRBV29-1 and TRBJ2-1; TRBD1 matches 9 bases. This CDR3 has 12 amino acids. V lost 6 bases, J lost 9 bases, and 6 bases stayed unmatched. CDR1 and CDR2 (germline): SQVTM, ANQGSEA.

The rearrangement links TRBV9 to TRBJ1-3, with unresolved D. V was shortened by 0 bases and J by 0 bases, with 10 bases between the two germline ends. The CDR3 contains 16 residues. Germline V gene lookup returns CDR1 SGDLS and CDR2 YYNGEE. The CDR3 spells CASSVGPTSSGNTIYF. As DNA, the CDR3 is TGTGCCAGCAGCGTAGGACCGACGAGCTCTGGAAACACCATATATTTT.

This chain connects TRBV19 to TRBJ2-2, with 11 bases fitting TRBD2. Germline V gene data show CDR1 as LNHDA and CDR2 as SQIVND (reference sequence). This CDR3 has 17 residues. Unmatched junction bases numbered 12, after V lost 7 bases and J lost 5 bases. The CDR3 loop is CASTIGLAGGRTGELFF. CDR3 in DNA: TGTGCCAGTACCATCGGGCTAGCGGGAGGTCGGACCGGGGAGCTGTTTTTT.

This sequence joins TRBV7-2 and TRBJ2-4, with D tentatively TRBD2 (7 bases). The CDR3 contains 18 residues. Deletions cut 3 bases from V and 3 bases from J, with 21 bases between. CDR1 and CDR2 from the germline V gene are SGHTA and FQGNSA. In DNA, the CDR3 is TGTGCCAGCAGCTTGGGGGCAGGGAGGGCAAGGGACAAAAACATTCAGTACTTC. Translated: CASSLGAGRARDKNIQYF.

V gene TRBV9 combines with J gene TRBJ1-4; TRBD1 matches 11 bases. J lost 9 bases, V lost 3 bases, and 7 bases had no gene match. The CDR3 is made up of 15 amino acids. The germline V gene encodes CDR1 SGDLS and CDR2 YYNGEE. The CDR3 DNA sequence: TGTGCCAGCAGCGGGCCCCGGACAGGGGGCAAAAAACTGTTTTTT. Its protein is CASSGPRTGGKKLFF.

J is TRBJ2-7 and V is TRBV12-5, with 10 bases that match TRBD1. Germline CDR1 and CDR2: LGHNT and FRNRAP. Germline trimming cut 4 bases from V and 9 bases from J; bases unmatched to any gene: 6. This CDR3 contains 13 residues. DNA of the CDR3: TGTGCTAGTGGTTCCCAGGACAGGGGGGTGCAGTACTTC. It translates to CASGSQDRGVQYF.

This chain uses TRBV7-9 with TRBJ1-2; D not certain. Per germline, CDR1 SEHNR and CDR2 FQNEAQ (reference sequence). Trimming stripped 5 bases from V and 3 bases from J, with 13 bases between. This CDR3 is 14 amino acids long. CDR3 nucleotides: TGTGCCAGCAGCCCCCCTCCTGGGTACTATGGCTACACCTTC. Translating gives CASSPPPGYYGYTF. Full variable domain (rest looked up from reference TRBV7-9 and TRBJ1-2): DTGVSQNPRHKITKRGQNVTFRCDPISEHNRLYWYRQTLGQGPEFLTYFQNEAQLEKSRLLSDRFSAERPKGSFSTLEIQRTEQGDSAMYLCASSPPPGYYGYTFGSGTRLTVV.

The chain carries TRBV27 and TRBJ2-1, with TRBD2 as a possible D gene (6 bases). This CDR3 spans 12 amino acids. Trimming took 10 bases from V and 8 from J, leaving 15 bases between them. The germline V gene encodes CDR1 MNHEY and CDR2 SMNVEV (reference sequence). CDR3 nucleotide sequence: TGTGCCACCACGGACTACTTCGATGAGCAGTTCTTC. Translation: CATTDYFDEQFF.

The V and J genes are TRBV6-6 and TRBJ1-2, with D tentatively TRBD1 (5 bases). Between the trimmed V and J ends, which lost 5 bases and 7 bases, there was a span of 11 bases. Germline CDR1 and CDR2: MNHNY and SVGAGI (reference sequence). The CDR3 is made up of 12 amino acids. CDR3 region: CASSGGSVGYTF. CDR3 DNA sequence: TGTGCCAGCAGTGGGGGGTCGGTTGGCTACACCTTC.

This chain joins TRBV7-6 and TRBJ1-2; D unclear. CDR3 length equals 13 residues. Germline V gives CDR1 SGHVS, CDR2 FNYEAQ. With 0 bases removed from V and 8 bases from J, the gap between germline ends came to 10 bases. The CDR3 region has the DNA TGTGCCAGCAGCTTAGCGAATATGGAGGGCTACACCTTC. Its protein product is CASSLANMEGYTF. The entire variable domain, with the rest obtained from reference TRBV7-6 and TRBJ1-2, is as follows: GAGVSQSPRYKVTKRGQDVALRCDPISGHVSLYWYRQALGQGPEFLTYFNYEAQQDKSGLPNDRFSAERPEGSISTLTIQRTEQRDSAMYRCASSLANMEGYTFGSGTRLTVV.

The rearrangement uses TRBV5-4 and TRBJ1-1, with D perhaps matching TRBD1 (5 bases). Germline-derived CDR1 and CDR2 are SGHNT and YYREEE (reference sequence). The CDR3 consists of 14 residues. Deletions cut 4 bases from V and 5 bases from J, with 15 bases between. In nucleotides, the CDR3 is TGTGCCAGCAGCGACCGGGACCTGCCAACTGAAGCTTTCTTT. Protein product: CASSDRDLPTEAFF.

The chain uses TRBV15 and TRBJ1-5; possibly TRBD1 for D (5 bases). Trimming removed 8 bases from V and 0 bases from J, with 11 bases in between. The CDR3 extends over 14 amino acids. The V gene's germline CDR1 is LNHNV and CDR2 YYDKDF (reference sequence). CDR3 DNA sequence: TGTGCCACCGGAAAGGACATTAGCAATCAGCCCCAGCATTTT. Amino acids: CATGKDISNQPQHF.

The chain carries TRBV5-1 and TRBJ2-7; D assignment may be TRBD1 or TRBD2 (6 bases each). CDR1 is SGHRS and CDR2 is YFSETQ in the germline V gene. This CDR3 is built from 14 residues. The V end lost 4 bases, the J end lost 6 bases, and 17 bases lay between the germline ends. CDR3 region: CASSPYGGPGEQYF. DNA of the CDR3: TGCGCCAGCAGCCCCTACGGGGGCCCGGGCGAGCAGTACTTC.